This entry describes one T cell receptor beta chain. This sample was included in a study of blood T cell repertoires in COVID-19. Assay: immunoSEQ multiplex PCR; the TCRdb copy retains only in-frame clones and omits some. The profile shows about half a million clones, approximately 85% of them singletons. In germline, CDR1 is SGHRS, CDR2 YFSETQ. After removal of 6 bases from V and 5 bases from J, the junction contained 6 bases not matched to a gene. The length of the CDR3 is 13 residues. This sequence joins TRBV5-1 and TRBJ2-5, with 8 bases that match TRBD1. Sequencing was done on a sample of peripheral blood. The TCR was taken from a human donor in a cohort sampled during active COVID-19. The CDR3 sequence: CASTDRVVETQYF. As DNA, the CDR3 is TGCGCCAGCACGGACAGGGTAGTTGAGACCCAGTACTTC.